The source of this TCR beta chain is a study of Graves' ophthalmopathy and Graves' hyperthyroidism. The CDR3 sequence is 13 residues long. V was pared by 4 bases and J by 11 bases, with 15 bases between. The germline gives CDR1 LNHDA, CDR2 SQIVND (reference sequence). Certain patients were not enrolled. These were patients with other autoimmune diseases, uncontrolled infections, pregnancy or lactation. TCR beta CDR3 regions were amplified from RNA transcripts. The first-round RT-PCR employed HTBI primers together with the Qiagen OneStep RT-PCR kit. A multiplex PCR was then performed as the second round. TCRdb recomputed calls from the multiplex PCR reads with MiXCR, one row per CDR3 protein. The data show around 660,000 distinct CDR3 sequences, with 35% to 50% seen just once and over 2.5% held by the top ten.

The sample taken for sequencing was peripheral blood. This clonotype was obtained from an adult man with Graves' ophthalmopathy. The V call is TRBV19, the J call TRBJ1-5, with D possibly being TRBD1 (6 bases). The CDR3 spells CASSRGSGETQHF. DNA for the CDR3: TGTGCCAGTAGTAGGGGGTCAGGGGAGACCCAGCATTTT.